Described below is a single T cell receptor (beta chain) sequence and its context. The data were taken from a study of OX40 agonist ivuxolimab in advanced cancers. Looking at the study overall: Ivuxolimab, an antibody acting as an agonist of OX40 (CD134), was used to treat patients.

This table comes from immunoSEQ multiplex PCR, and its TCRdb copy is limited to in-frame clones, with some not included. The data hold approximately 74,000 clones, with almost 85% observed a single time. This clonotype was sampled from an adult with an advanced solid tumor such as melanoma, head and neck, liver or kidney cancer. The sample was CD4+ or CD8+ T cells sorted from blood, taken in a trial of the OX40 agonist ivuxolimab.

The chain's CDR3 is CASSIDRSSNQPQHF. The CDR3 DNA reads as TGTGCCAGTAGTATAGATCGCAGCTCCAATCAGCCCCAGCATTTT. The chain recombines TRBV19 with TRBJ1-5; D call uncertain. The germline V and J ends were trimmed by 0 bases and 3 bases, with 9 bases remaining between them. Germline V gives CDR1 LNHDA, CDR2 SQIVND (reference sequence). CDR3 length: 15 amino acids.